This T cell receptor (beta chain) was documented in a study of vaccination effects on CD4 cells after COVID-19. The overall study: Two-dose BNT162b2 or mRNA-1273 vaccination was given to participants.

This CDR3 comprises 15 residues. V shed 6 bases and J shed 8 bases, with 19 bases lying between them. Looked up from germline, CDR1 is KGHSH and CDR2 is LQKENI. Points on this clone: The target antigen is unknown.

Peptide-pool stimulation followed by sequencing identified expanded antigen-specific CD4+ clonotypes in the ViraFEST assay. Culture lasted about nine days before CD4+ T cell isolation. All vaccine recipients tested negative for nucleocapsid antibodies and had never contracted SARS-CoV-2 infection. Cultures received IL-2 medium that replaced half the medium on days 3 and 7. Sequencing used immunoSEQ multiplex PCR; TCRdb keeps in-frame clones, though not all of them. The table records tens of thousands of clones, 65% to 85% of them present only once. The gene calls are TRBV18 and TRBJ1-4; a weak D match, TRBD1 (5 bases). This clonotype was sampled from a human donor who received a COVID-19 vaccine. Sequences were derived from CD4+ T cells from PBMCs cultured with HCoV-NL63 spike peptides, sampled before COVID-19 vaccination. Here the CDR3 reads CASSPGRSTGEKLFF. In DNA form, the CDR3 reads TGTGCCAGCTCCCCGGGACGTTCAACTGGGGAAAAACTGTTTTTT.